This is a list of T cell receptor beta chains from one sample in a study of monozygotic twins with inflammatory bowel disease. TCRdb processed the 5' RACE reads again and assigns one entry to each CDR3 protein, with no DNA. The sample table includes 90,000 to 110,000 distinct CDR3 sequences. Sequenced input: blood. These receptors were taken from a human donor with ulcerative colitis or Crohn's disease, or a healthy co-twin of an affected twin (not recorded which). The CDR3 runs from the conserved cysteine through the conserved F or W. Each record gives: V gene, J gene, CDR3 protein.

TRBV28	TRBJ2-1	CASSSMLAGREQFF
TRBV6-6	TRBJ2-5	CASSWGVQTQYF
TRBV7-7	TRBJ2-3	CASSLGRQGGTDTQYF
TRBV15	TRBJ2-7	CATSRDTGISYEQYF
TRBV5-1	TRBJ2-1	CASSFGGGYNEQFF
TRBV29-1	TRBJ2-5	CSVAPGQETSSQYF
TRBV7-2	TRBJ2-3	CASSFERQSTDTQYF
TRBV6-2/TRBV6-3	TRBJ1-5	CASSYGDQPQHF
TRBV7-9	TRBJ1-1	CASSYVLVVGENTEAFF
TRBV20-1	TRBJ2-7	CSAFTGGGKYEQYF
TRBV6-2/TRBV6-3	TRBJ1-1	CASSYGGYGTEAFF
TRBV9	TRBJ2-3	CASSVGGGGDTDTQYF
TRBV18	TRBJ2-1	CASSPRTGDNEQFF
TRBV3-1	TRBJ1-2	CASGTGGINYGYTF
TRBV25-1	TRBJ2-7	CASSDRIGNSYEQYF
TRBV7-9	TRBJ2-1	CASSQDRGLRSNNEQFF
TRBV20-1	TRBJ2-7	CSARTTDNYEQYF
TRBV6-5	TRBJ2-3	CASSYVGIASTDTQYF
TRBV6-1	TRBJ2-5	CATHGTGGAETQYF
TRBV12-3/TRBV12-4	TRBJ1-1	CASSLNWEAEAFF
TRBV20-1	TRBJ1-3	CSARPEDLDRYHGNTIYF
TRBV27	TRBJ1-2	CASSTRDRVFGYTF
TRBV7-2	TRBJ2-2	CASSFQGALAGELFF
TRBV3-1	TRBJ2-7	CASSQRDRDHEQYF
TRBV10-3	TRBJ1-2	CAISEGGWNYGYTF
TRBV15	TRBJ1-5	CATSRPTLTGSNQPQHF
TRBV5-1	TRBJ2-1	CASSIGERYNEQFF
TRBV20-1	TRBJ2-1	CSARAGQGLGEQFF
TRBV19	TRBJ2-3	CASSIRGRITDTQYF
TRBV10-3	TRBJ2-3	CAISEPDSGGGSDTQYF
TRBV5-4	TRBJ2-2	CASRRTSQDTGELFF
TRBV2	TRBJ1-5	CASSAHENQPQHF
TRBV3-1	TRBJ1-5	CASSQEITQQPQHF
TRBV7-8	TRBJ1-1	CASSLGTGERNTEAFF
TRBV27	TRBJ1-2	CASSPQGGTYGYTF
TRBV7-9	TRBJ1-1	CASSRPEQGATEAFF
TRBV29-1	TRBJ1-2	CSVEGQGAWGYTF
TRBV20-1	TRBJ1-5	CSARDPLESYSNQPQHF
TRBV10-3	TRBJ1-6	CAISGREDSPLHF
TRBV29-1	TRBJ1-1	CSVDGGRRGTEAFF
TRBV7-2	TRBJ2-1	CASSFLYNEQFF
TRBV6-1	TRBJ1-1	CASRQAGGSTEAFF
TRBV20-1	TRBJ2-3	CSARTAAEMHTDTQYF
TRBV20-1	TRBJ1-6	CSARPRSSYNSPLHF
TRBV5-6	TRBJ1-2	CASLAGGGQVRYTF
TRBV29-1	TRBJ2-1	CSVEGGLAKYHEQFF
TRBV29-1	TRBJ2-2	CSVEVGEVTSATGELFF
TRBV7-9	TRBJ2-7	CASSLAQGASEQYF
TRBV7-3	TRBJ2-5	CASSLSGASGQETQYF
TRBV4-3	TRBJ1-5	CASSQDRGVDQPQHF
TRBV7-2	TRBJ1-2	CASSPTRGNYGYTF
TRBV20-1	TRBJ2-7	CSARDPLAGVPHEQYF
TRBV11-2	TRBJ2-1	CAISTQTAVYNEQFF
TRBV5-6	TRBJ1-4	CASSETGQPNEKLFF
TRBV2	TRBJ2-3	CASSGPASTDTQYF
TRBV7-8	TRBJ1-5	CASTGTASQPQHF
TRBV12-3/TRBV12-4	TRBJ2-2	CASSFSIGELFF
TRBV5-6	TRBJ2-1	CASSLMDRDMNEQFF
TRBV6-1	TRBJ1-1	CASSASVTEAFF